The next 31 T cell receptor beta chains were all read from a single sample in a study of blood T cell repertoires in COVID-19. Sequencing used immunoSEQ multiplex PCR; TCRdb keeps in-frame clones, though not all of them. The table records fewer than 6,000 clones, roughly 89% of them present only once. Sequences were obtained from peripheral blood. The receptors derive from a human donor in a cohort sampled during active COVID-19.

For the CDR3, the DNA is TGTGCCAGCAGTGAAGCGCTTGGGGGCAGGGGCTCACCCCTCCACTTT. It yields the protein CASSEALGGRGSPLHF. The chain carries TRBV2 and TRBJ1-6, with D perhaps TRBD1 (6 bases). The CDR3 consists of 16 residues. Trimming left V 0 bases short and J 10 bases short, with 16 bases between. The germline V gene encodes CDR1 SNHLY and CDR2 FYNNEI. The full variable domain, completed using reference TRBV2 and TRBJ1-6, is EPEVTQTPSHQVTQMGQEVILRCVPISNHLYFYWYRQILGQKVEFLVSFYNNEISEKSEIFDDQFSVERPDGSNFTLKIRSTKLEDSAMYFCASSEALGGRGSPLHFGNGTRLTVT.

This clone was seen just once. The chain uses TRBV2 and TRBJ2-7; maybe TRBD2 (6 bases). This CDR3 contains 15 residues. Between the trimmed V and J ends, which lost 3 bases and 4 bases, there was a span of 16 bases. Germline CDR1 is SNHLY and CDR2 is FYNNEI. For the CDR3, the DNA is TGTGCCAGCAGTGATCTGGGGACGGGGACTTACGAGCAGTACTTC. It encodes CASSDLGTGTYEQYF.

This rearrangement joins TRBV10-3 to TRBJ1-3; possible D gene TRBD1, 5 bases. Germline V lookup: CDR1 ENHRY, CDR2 SYGVKD. The CDR3 length is 14 residues. V dropped 6 bases and J dropped 2 bases, with 11 bases sitting between them. Here the CDR3 reads CAIRGAGAGNTIYF. The DNA of the CDR3 is TGTGCCATCAGAGGGGCAGGAGCTGGAAACACCATATATTTT.

This chain uses TRBV7-3 with TRBJ2-1, with 8 nucleotides matching TRBD2. Germline loops: CDR1 SGHTA, CDR2 FQGTGA. This CDR3 region has 15 residues. The junction had 3 bases not matched to a gene; V was cut back by 5 bases and J by 0 bases. This CDR3 is CASSRSGGSYNEQFF. DNA of the CDR3: TGTGCCAGCAGCCGAAGCGGGGGCTCCTACAATGAGCAGTTCTTC.

This clone was seen only once. The V gene is TRBV6-5, the J gene TRBJ2-2; 8 bases fit TRBD1. This CDR3 is 14 amino acids long. V lost 4 bases to trimming and J lost 3 bases; unmatched junction nucleotides: 1. Germline V gene sequence: CDR1 MNHEY, CDR2 SVGAGI. In nucleotides, the CDR3 is TGTGCCAGCAGTTCGACAGGGGACACCGGGGAGCTGTTTTTT. Encoded protein: CASSSTGDTGELFF.

V and J are TRBV5-6 and TRBJ2-3, with TRBD2 as a possible D gene (6 bases). Trimming pared 4 bases from V and 6 bases from J, leaving 27 bases between. Germline CDR1 and CDR2: SGHDT and YYEEEE. The CDR3 length is 18 residues. CDR3 DNA sequence: TGTGCCAGCAGCGACACTCTCAAGCGGGTCCCGAACGAGGATACGCAGTATTTT. Translation gives CASSDTLKRVPNEDTQYF.

The rearrangement uses TRBV28 and TRBJ2-3; 8 nucleotides align to TRBD2. V gave up 3 bases and J gave up 3 bases; unmatched junction bases: 8. This CDR3 is built from 16 residues. Germline loops: CDR1 MDHEN, CDR2 SYDVKM. The CDR3 here is CASSFSTRGRTDTQYF. The CDR3 coding sequence is TGTGCCAGCAGTTTCTCCACTCGCGGGAGGACAGATACGCAGTATTTT.

The rearrangement uses TRBV5-1 and TRBJ2-7; the match to TRBD2 covers 11 bases. CDR1 is SGHRS and CDR2 is YFSETQ in the germline V gene. This CDR3 has 14 residues. The V and J ends lost 4 bases and 6 bases, in that order; junction bases with no gene match: 6. DNA of the CDR3: TGCGCCAGCAGCCTGACTAGCGGGACGGGCGAGCAGTACTTC. This translates into CASSLTSGTGEQYF. The full variable domain, rest sourced from reference TRBV5-1 and TRBJ2-7, is KAGVTQTPRYLIKTRGQQVTLSCSPISGHRSVSWYQQTPGQGLQFLFEYFSETQRNKGNFPGRFSGRQFSNSRSEMNVSTLELGDSALYLCASSLTSGTGEQYFGPGTRLTVT.

This chain connects TRBV19 to TRBJ2-1, with 7 bases identical to TRBD2. V shed 4 bases, J shed 6 bases, and the junction held 0 bases outside the gene matches. Per germline, CDR1 LNHDA and CDR2 SQIVND (reference sequence). The CDR3 spans 12 residues. CDR3 sequence reads: CASSRLANEQFF. CDR3 sequence (DNA): TGTGCCAGTAGTAGACTAGCCAATGAGCAGTTCTTC.

The genes are TRBV5-4 and TRBJ2-1, with 7 bases aligning to TRBD2. Germline-derived CDR1 and CDR2 are SGHNT and YYREEE (reference sequence). J lost 6 bases, V lost 0 bases, and 9 bases had no gene match. The CDR3 is 16 amino acids. CDR3 sequence (DNA): TGTGCCAGCAGCTTGGGGGGACTACCAAACCCCAATGAGCAGTTCTTC. It is translated as CASSLGGLPNPNEQFF.

The V and J genes are TRBV19 and TRBJ1-5, with D uncertain. CDR3 size: 15 residues. Trimming took 7 bases from V and 0 from J, leaving 13 bases between them. CDR1 and CDR2 from the germline V gene are LNHDA and SQIVND (reference sequence). The CDR3 sequence: CASTTTLVSNQPQHF. CDR3 in DNA: TGTGCCAGTACTACTACTCTAGTTAGCAATCAGCCCCAGCATTTT.

This sequence joins TRBV11-3 and TRBJ2-1; 7 bases align to TRBD2. This CDR3 has 15 amino acids. Germline CDR1 reads SGHNT; CDR2 reads YENEEA. Trimming removed 2 bases from V and 6 bases from J; junction bases left unmatched: 7. The CDR3 region is CASSLTGGMGNEQFF. The CDR3, as DNA: TGTGCCAGCAGCTTAACGGGGGGTATGGGCAATGAGCAGTTCTTC.

The chain is built from TRBV20-1 and TRBJ2-3; no firm D call. V dropped 3 bases and J dropped 1 base, with 11 bases sitting between them. This CDR3 is 14 amino acids long. Germline V gene data show CDR1 as DFQATT and CDR2 as SNEGSKA (reference sequence). The CDR3 spells CSASPFTRTDTQYF. The CDR3 coding sequence is TGCAGTGCTAGTCCTTTTACTCGCACAGATACGCAGTATTTT.

V is TRBV5-1 and J is TRBJ2-3, with TRBD2 identical over 7 bases. The length of the CDR3 is 16 residues. Germline trimming cut 0 bases from V and 2 bases from J; bases unmatched to any gene: 6. CDR1 SGHRS and CDR2 YFSETQ come from the germline V gene. The DNA of the CDR3 is TGCGCCAGCAGCTTGGCCGGAGCGGGGCCCACAGATACGCAGTATTTT. Residues: CASSLAGAGPTDTQYF.

This clone was seen once. The CDR3 here is CASSPTSGATRETQYF. DNA for the CDR3: TGTGCCAGCTCACCAACTAGCGGGGCCACGAGGGAGACCCAGTACTTC. The chain recombines TRBV18 with TRBJ2-5; 10 bases align to TRBD2. Germline V CDR1 and CDR2: KGHSH, LQKENI. This CDR3 region has 16 residues. Trimming at V came to 2 bases and at J to 5 bases, leaving 8 bases not matched to a gene.

This chain uses TRBV10-1 with TRBJ2-1; 9 bases align to TRBD2. CDR3 length: 13 residues. In germline, CDR1 is WNHNN, CDR2 SYGVQD (reference sequence). The junction had 7 bases not matched to a gene; V was cut back by 0 bases and J by 16 bases. CDR3 region: CASSESGREGQFF. CDR3 DNA sequence: TGCGCCAGCAGTGAGTCGGGGCGGGAGGGCCAATTCTTC.

V gene TRBV15 combines with J gene TRBJ2-6; no clear D. The CDR3 runs to 16 residues. Germline V gene sequence: CDR1 LNHNV, CDR2 YYDKDF (reference sequence). Trimming pared 5 bases from V and 0 bases from J, leaving 11 bases between. The CDR3 region is CATSYKAFSGANVLTF. CDR3 DNA: TGTGCCACCAGCTATAAAGCGTTCTCTGGGGCCAACGTCCTGACTTTC.

A word on this clone: The junction departs from germline at one end; a sequencing error may be responsible. The genes are TRBV4-3 and TRBJ1-1, with D unresolved. This CDR3 comprises 12 residues. Per the germline V gene, CDR1 is LGHNA and CDR2 is YSLEER. CDR3 loop: CASSQDRGDARF. The DNA of the CDR3 is TGCGCCAGCAGCCAAGATCGCGGCGACGCCCGATTT.

This clone has only a few counts. V is TRBV7-3 and J is TRBJ2-3, with D perhaps TRBD1 (5 bases). Germline V lookup: CDR1 SGHTA, CDR2 FQGTGA. This CDR3 comprises 16 residues. V was clipped by 5 bases and J by 4 bases, with 19 bases between them. The CDR3 reads CASSRGARMSPDTQYF. CDR3 coding DNA: TGTGCCAGCAGCCGTGGGGCTAGAATGTCCCCAGATACGCAGTATTTT.

The CDR3 sequence is CASSPQQGAVYEQYF. The CDR3 bases are TGTGCCAGCTCACCACAACAGGGGGCTGTATACGAGCAGTACTTC. The chain employs TRBV18 and TRBJ2-7; 9 nucleotides align to TRBD1. The CDR3 length is 15 residues. Germline lookup yields CDR1 KGHSH and CDR2 LQKENI. After removal of 1 base from V and 4 bases from J, the junction contained 5 bases not matched to a gene.

The rearrangement joins TRBV7-2 to TRBJ2-3; 8 bases align to TRBD2. V lost 0 bases to trimming and J lost 2 bases; unmatched junction nucleotides: 4. Germline V gives CDR1 SGHTA, CDR2 FQGNSA. The CDR3 runs to 16 residues. The CDR3 nucleotides are TGTGCCAGCAGCTTAGCCGGGGGGGGTCACACAGATACGCAGTATTTT. Amino acids: CASSLAGGGHTDTQYF.

The chain uses TRBV5-6 and TRBJ2-5; D might be TRBD1 (5 bases). Trimming removed 3 bases from V and 10 bases from J, with 16 bases in between. In germline, CDR1 is SGHDT, CDR2 YYEEEE. This CDR3 spans 13 amino acids. The DNA for the CDR3 is TGTGCCAGCAGCTCGAGGCCAGGGCCGGGCCAGTACTTC. Translation: CASSSRPGPGQYF.

The table lists this clone with a count of one. The chain couples TRBV18 to TRBJ1-1, with 8 positions matching TRBD1. V dropped 4 bases and J dropped 1; count of bases not matched to a gene: 2. This CDR3 contains 14 residues. CDR1 and CDR2 (germline): KGHSH, LQKENI. The DNA of the CDR3 is TGTGCCAGCTCACGGACAGGGAAGAACACTGAAGCTTTCTTT. This gives the protein CASSRTGKNTEAFF.

The chain joins TRBV19 to TRBJ1-6, with 7 bases aligning to TRBD1. V lost 3 bases and J lost 6; bases outside the gene matches: 5. Germline V CDR1 and CDR2: LNHDA, SQIVND (reference sequence). The CDR3 is made up of 15 amino acids. The CDR3: CASSIGGGLNSPLHF. As DNA, the CDR3 is TGTGCCAGTAGTATCGGAGGGGGCCTTAATTCACCCCTCCACTTT.

The rearrangement links TRBV7-2 to TRBJ2-2; D remains ambiguous. Germline CDR1 and CDR2: SGHTA and FQGNSA. CDR3 length: 12 amino acids. V lost 4 bases to trimming and J lost 7 bases, with 7 bases between them. The CDR3 DNA reads TGTGCCAGCAGCTGGAGTGTCGGGGAGCTGTTTTTT. The encoded protein is CASSWSVGELFF. The variable domain in full, with the rest retrieved from reference TRBV7-2 and TRBJ2-2, is GAGVSQSPSNKVTEKGKDVELRCDPISGHTALYWYRQSLGQGLEFLIYFQGNSAPDKSGLPSDRFSAERTGGSVSTLTIQRTQQEDSAVYLCASSWSVGELFFGEGSRLTVL.

The chain is built from TRBV18 and TRBJ2-7; D may be TRBD1 (8 bases). V was pared by 0 bases and J by 1 base, with 13 bases between. Germline loops: CDR1 KGHSH, CDR2 LQKENI. This CDR3 comprises 16 residues. The CDR3 DNA is TGTGCCAGCTCACCACCGAACAGGGGGGGGTCCTACGAGCAGTACTTC. Residues: CASSPPNRGGSYEQYF.

The CDR3 loop is CASSLEGTARFFF. In DNA form, the CDR3 reads TGTGCCAGCAGCTTGGAAGGGACAGCTCGTTTTTTCTTT. The chain uses TRBV5-4 and TRBJ1-1, with TRBD1 matching over 7 bases. CDR3 length equals 13 residues. After removal of 0 bases from V and 13 bases from J, the junction contained 9 bases not matched to a gene. CDR1 and CDR2 from the germline V gene are SGHNT and YYREEE (reference sequence).

This rearrangement joins TRBV6-4 to TRBJ2-3, with a possible D match to TRBD2 (7 bases). This CDR3 comprises 16 residues. V was pared by 0 bases and J by 0 bases, with 10 bases between. From germline, CDR1 is MRHNA and CDR2 SNTAGT. CDR3 in DNA: TGTGCCAGCAGTGACTCGGCGGGGGCTAGCACAGATACGCAGTATTTT. This encodes CASSDSAGASTDTQYF.

V gene TRBV6-5 combines with J gene TRBJ1-4; D gene ambiguous. The V and J ends lost 7 bases and 5 bases respectively, with 17 bases between them. Germline V CDR1 and CDR2: MNHEY, SVGAGI. The length of the CDR3 is 15 residues. This chain's CDR3 is CASTTSRRKNEKLFF. CDR3 nucleotides: TGTGCCAGCACCACGTCGAGGCGGAAGAATGAAAAACTGTTTTTT.

The chain uses TRBV7-2 and TRBJ2-1, with a weak D call TRBD2 (6 bases). Trimming cost V 1 base and J 6 bases, with 13 bases left between them. The CDR3 runs to 15 residues. CDR1 is SGHTA, CDR2 FQGNSA, per germline. The CDR3 DNA sequence: TGTGCCAGCAGCTTAGGGTTCGGGGGTTTCAATGAGCAGTTCTTC. Translated, it gives CASSLGFGGFNEQFF.

This clone appeared once. This sequence joins TRBV19 and TRBJ1-1, with D possibly being TRBD1 (5 bases). The CDR3 spans 13 residues. Trimming pared 6 bases from V and 4 bases from J, leaving 12 bases between. Germline lookup yields CDR1 LNHDA and CDR2 SQIVND (reference sequence). Here the CDR3 DNA reads TGTGCCAGTAGCTCCAGGGTGACCACTGAAGCTTTCTTT. This encodes CASSSRVTTEAFF.